The 25 T cell receptor beta chains below were found in one sample sequenced in a study of blood T cell repertoires in COVID-19. Libraries were prepared by immunoSEQ multiplex PCR; TCRdb keeps only in-frame clonotypes and omits some of them. There are just under 250,000 clones in the sample; 86% occur only once, and more than 2.5% lies in the top ten. Sequencing input: peripheral blood. The receptor source for this set is a woman in her 30s who had recovered from COVID-19.

V gene TRBV30 combines with J gene TRBJ1-2, with D maybe TRBD1 (6 bases). Germline-derived CDR1 and CDR2 are GTSNPN and SVGIG (reference sequence). V was cut by 2 bases and J by 4 bases, with 17 bases left in between. The CDR3 is 15 residues long. CDR3 residues: CAWSPPWTAIYGYTF. CDR3 nucleotides: TGTGCCTGGAGTCCCCCCTGGACAGCCATCTATGGCTACACCTTC.

This sequence joins TRBV10-3 and TRBJ2-7; 7 positions agree with TRBD1. The ends lost 6 bases at V and 2 bases at J; junction bases unmatched: 10. Germline V CDR1 and CDR2: ENHRY, SYGVKD. The CDR3 has 15 amino acids. The DNA of the CDR3 is TGTGCCATCAGAGGGGGTGGGACAGCTACCTACGAGCAGTACTTC. As protein: CAIRGGGTATYEQYF.

This chain uses TRBV4-1 with TRBJ2-5; D gene unclear. With 6 bases removed from V and 5 bases from J, the gap between germline ends came to 13 bases. CDR1 MGHRA and CDR2 YSYEKL come from the germline V gene. This CDR3 region has 13 residues. CDR3 residues: CASSSTPRETQYF. As DNA, the CDR3 is TGCGCCAGCAGTTCTACTCCGCGGGAGACCCAGTACTTC.

This clone appeared a single time. The chain employs TRBV27 and TRBJ2-1, with TRBD2 matching over 12 bases. Germline V gene lookup returns CDR1 MNHEY and CDR2 SMNVEV (reference sequence). J was trimmed by 15 bases and V by 6 bases; bases with no gene match: 9. CDR3 length: 13 residues. Here the CDR3 DNA reads TGTGCCAGCAGCGCTACTAGCGGGGGGCCCCTGTTCTTC. Its protein product is CASSATSGGPLFF.

The chain uses TRBV6-5 and TRBJ2-5, with TRBD1 as a possible D gene (6 bases). The CDR3 spans 14 residues. The V gene's germline CDR1 is MNHEY and CDR2 SVGAGI. V shed 6 bases and J shed 4 bases, with 15 bases lying between them. Here the CDR3 DNA reads TGTGCCAGCAGCAACGGACAGAGCCTAGAGACCCAGTACTTC. This codes for CASSNGQSLETQYF.

This rearrangement joins TRBV19 to TRBJ1-5; no firm D call. The CDR3 is 18 amino acids. Germline V gives CDR1 LNHDA, CDR2 SQIVND (reference sequence). The V end lost 4 bases, the J end lost 2 bases, and 21 bases lay between the germline ends. CDR3 sequence (DNA): TGTGCCAGTAGTACCCCAGAGGGAGGGCTTATGGGCAATCAGCCCCAGCATTTT. Translated: CASSTPEGGLMGNQPQHF.

The DNA for the CDR3 is TGTGCCAGCAGCCCGGGTTGGACTAGCGTAGCAAATGAGCAGTTCTTC. This encodes CASSPGWTSVANEQFF. The V and J genes are TRBV4-2 and TRBJ2-1, with 9 bases lining up with TRBD2. Germline CDR1 LGHNA, CDR2 YNFKEQ. Germline trimming cut 4 bases from V and 7 bases from J; bases unmatched to any gene: 11. CDR3 length: 16 residues.

The genes are TRBV2 and TRBJ2-5; the D gene is possibly TRBD2 (5 bases). From germline, CDR1 is SNHLY and CDR2 FYNNEI. This CDR3 contains 14 residues. V was cut by 0 bases and J by 5 bases, with 10 bases left in between. CDR3 in amino acids: CASSEARGRETQYF. The CDR3 DNA follows: TGTGCCAGCAGTGAAGCACGGGGTCGCGAGACCCAGTACTTC. The full variable domain, rest sourced from reference TRBV2 and TRBJ2-5, is EPEVTQTPSHQVTQMGQEVILRCVPISNHLYFYWYRQILGQKVEFLVSFYNNEISEKSEIFDDQFSVERPDGSNFTLKIRSTKLEDSAMYFCASSEARGRETQYFGPGTRLLVL.

CDR3 residues: CASSTGQGRTGELFF. The CDR3 DNA reads as TGTGCCAGCAGTACAGGACAGGGAAGAACCGGGGAGCTGTTTTTT. The chain has TRBV6-5 and TRBJ2-2, with TRBD1 matching over 8 bases. Trimming at V came to 5 bases and at J to 5 bases, leaving 7 bases not matched to a gene. CDR1 is MNHEY, CDR2 SVGAGI, per germline. The CDR3 sequence is 15 residues long.

In this sample, this clone turned up once. The rearrangement links TRBV9 to TRBJ2-1; D remains ambiguous. The V gene lost 3 bases and the J gene lost 0 bases, with 7 bases spanning the gap. Germline assignment: CDR1 SGDLS and CDR2 YYNGEE. This CDR3 has 14 residues. CDR3: CASSATVSYNEQFF. The CDR3 region has the DNA TGTGCCAGCAGCGCAACGGTCTCCTACAATGAGCAGTTCTTC.

The rearrangement uses TRBV4-2 and TRBJ2-4; no firm D call. The CDR3 is 18 residues long. Trimming cost V 0 bases and J 2 bases, with 17 bases left between them. The germline V gene encodes CDR1 LGHNA and CDR2 YNFKEQ. CDR3 region: CASSQEGRNSQTKNIQYF. Written as DNA, the CDR3 is TGTGCCAGCAGCCAAGAAGGTCGGAATAGCCAAACCAAAAACATTCAGTACTTC.

The genes are TRBV11-2 and TRBJ1-3, with D unclear. Trimming removed 5 bases at V and 3 bases at J, with 8 bases between. This CDR3 contains 13 residues. Germline CDR1 reads SGHAT; CDR2 reads FQNNGV. The CDR3 DNA reads as TGTGCCAGCAGCAGCGCACTTGGAAACACCATATATTTT. Its translation is CASSSALGNTIYF. The complete variable domain, with remaining parts taken from reference TRBV11-2 and TRBJ1-3, reads EAGVAQSPRYKIIEKRQSVAFWCNPISGHATLYWYQQILGQGPKLLIQFQNNGVVDDSQLPKDRFSAERLKGVDSTLKIQPAKLEDSAVYLCASSSALGNTIYFGEGSWLTVV.

Notes on this clone: The sample has other DNA sequences that encode this CDR3 too. The chain uses TRBV6-2 or TRBV6-3 and TRBJ1-2; 7 nucleotides match TRBD1. V was pared by 6 bases and J by 0 bases, with 7 bases of the junction left unmatched. The V gene's germline CDR1 is MNHEY and CDR2 SVGEGT. CDR3 length: 15 residues. Written as DNA, the CDR3 is TGTGCCAGCAGCCTGGACAGGAGAGCTAACTATGGCTACACCTTC. Translation: CASSLDRRANYGYTF.

This rearrangement joins TRBV27 to TRBJ2-1; tentatively, D is TRBD1 (6 bases). CDR3 length equals 15 residues. Germline V CDR1 and CDR2: MNHEY, SMNVEV (reference sequence). V lost 3 bases to trimming and J lost 5 bases, with 14 bases between them. The CDR3: CASSFLGTPNNEQFF. Written as DNA, the CDR3 is TGTGCCAGCAGTTTCCTCGGGACACCGAACAATGAGCAGTTCTTC.

The V and J genes are TRBV4-3 and TRBJ1-2; D is uncertain. The CDR3 is made up of 15 amino acids. The germline gives CDR1 LGHNA, CDR2 YSLEER. The germline V and J ends were trimmed by 0 bases and 5 bases, with 13 bases remaining between them. The CDR3 sequence is CASSQESVGRYGYTF. CDR3 in DNA: TGCGCCAGCAGCCAAGAGAGCGTCGGCCGGTATGGCTACACCTTC.

This clone was detected only once. J is TRBJ2-7 and V is TRBV4-1; 8 bases are a match to TRBD1. V lost 0 bases, J lost 3 bases, and 7 bases stayed unmatched. The CDR3 loop spans 16 amino acids. Germline V CDR1 and CDR2: MGHRA, YSYEKL. The chain's CDR3 is CASSQDPNDRGYEQYF. The CDR3 coding sequence is TGCGCCAGCAGCCAAGATCCCAACGACAGGGGCTACGAGCAGTACTTC.

The CDR3 loop reads CASSPGGDTYEQYF. The CDR3 DNA reads as TGTGCCAGCAGCCCCGGAGGGGATACCTACGAGCAGTACTTC. The rearrangement links TRBV9 to TRBJ2-7; possibly TRBD2 for D (6 bases). The CDR3 is made up of 14 amino acids. V dropped 4 bases and J dropped 2 bases, with 13 bases sitting between them. Germline CDR1 reads SGDLS; CDR2 reads YYNGEE.

J is TRBJ2-3 and V is TRBV11-2; TRBD2 matches at 9 bases. The germline gives CDR1 SGHAT, CDR2 FQNNGV. There are 14 residues in the CDR3. J was trimmed by 5 bases and V by 6 bases; bases with no gene match: 6. The CDR3 protein is CASRRGGREDTQYF. The CDR3 DNA is TGTGCCAGCAGGCGGGGGGGCCGGGAAGATACGCAGTATTTT.

V and J are TRBV12-5 and TRBJ2-6; 8 bases align to TRBD2. The CDR3 runs 13 residues. V dropped 6 bases and J dropped 7; count of bases not matched to a gene: 2. CDR1 is LGHNT, CDR2 FRNRAP, per germline. The CDR3 bases are TGTGCTAGTGGCGGGGGGGCAGCCAACGTCCTGACTTTC. This sequence encodes CASGGGAANVLTF. Based on the CDR3 plus reference TRBV12-5 and TRBJ2-6, the full variable domain is DARVTQTPRHKVTEMGQEVTMRCQPILGHNTVFWYRQTMMQGLELLAYFRNRAPLDDSGMPKDRFSAEMPDATLATLKIQPSEPRDSAVYFCASGGGAANVLTFGAGSRLTVL.

The rearrangement uses TRBV3-1 (or the pseudogene TRBV3-2) and TRBJ1-6, with a possible D match to TRBD1 (5 bases). Per the germline V gene, CDR1 is LGHDT and CDR2 is YNNKEL (reference sequence). V was cut by 0 bases and J by 2 bases, with 8 bases left in between. The CDR3 is 16 residues long. CDR3: CASSQEVTAYNSPLHF. CDR3 sequence (DNA): TGTGCCAGCAGCCAAGAAGTGACAGCCTATAATTCACCCCTCCACTTT.

This sequence joins TRBV7-2 and TRBJ2-2, with D possibly matching TRBD2 (5 bases). Germline-derived CDR1 and CDR2 are SGHTA and FQGNSA. V was pared by 0 bases and J by 4 bases, with 15 bases between. The CDR3 runs to 17 residues. The CDR3 sequence is CASSLAPVRAFTGELFF. CDR3 bases: TGTGCCAGCAGCTTAGCACCGGTGAGGGCGTTCACCGGGGAGCTGTTTTTT.

V usage is TRBV11-1 and J usage is TRBJ2-7, with a tentative D call TRBD2 (5 bases). The CDR3 contains 17 residues. V lost 0 bases and J 0 bases, leaving 15 bases between the germline ends. CDR1 is SGHAT and CDR2 is FQDESV in the germline V gene (reference sequence). The CDR3 here is CASSLARVGETSYEQYF. In DNA form, the CDR3 reads TGTGCCAGCAGCTTAGCGAGGGTCGGGGAAACCTCCTACGAGCAGTACTTC.

This clone has only a few counts. The chain combines TRBV10-3 with TRBJ1-5; a weak D match, TRBD1 (6 bases). CDR3 length: 14 amino acids. Germline V gene lookup returns CDR1 ENHRY and CDR2 SYGVKD. V lost 6 bases and J lost 3, with 12 bases in between. In DNA form, the CDR3 reads TGTGCCATCAGCCCAGGGACACCCAATCAGCCCCAGCATTTT. It specifies CAISPGTPNQPQHF.

This clone has more than one count but fewer than ten. This sequence joins TRBV21-1 and TRBJ2-2; no DNA check was done on the table's D call, TRBD2. TRBV21-1 is annotated as a pseudogene. The CDR3 consists of 11 residues. CDR3 nucleotides: TGTGCCAGCAGCAACGCCGGGGAGCTGTTTTTT. Its translation is CASSNAGELFF.

The chain employs TRBV2 and TRBJ1-6; possibly TRBD1 for D (6 bases). Germline V gene data show CDR1 as SNHLY and CDR2 as FYNNEI. Trimming removed 8 bases at V and 4 bases at J, with 12 bases between. This CDR3 contains 14 residues. CDR3 region: CASRADSYNSPLHF. In DNA, the CDR3 is TGTGCCAGCCGAGCGGACAGTTATAATTCACCCCTCCACTTT.